The present T cell receptor beta chain was sequenced within a study of identical twins. One entry per CDR3 protein results from TCRdb running MiXCR on the 5' RACE reads. The sample shows about 470,000 distinct CDR3 sequences, less than 25% of them seen only once. All donors comprised healthy Caucasians. This sample was also put to use in a study of T cells expressing NK-cell markers. Per that study: HCMV seropositivity marked seven of the eight sequenced donors; one was seronegative. These clonotypes additionally ranked first within the CD3+CD56-NKG2C+ fraction of a few donors.

The source of this sequence is a woman aged 18-30 years in good health. Specimen: CD4+ T cells sorted from blood.

The CDR3 region has the DNA TGTGCCAGCCGGGACTGGACACACTTTTTTATTCAGTACTTC. Translating gives CASRDWTHFFIQYF. V and J are TRBV21-1 and TRBJ2-4; the table's D call, TRBD2, was not checked against the DNA. TRBV21-1 is a pseudogene. The CDR3 runs 14 residues.